These T cell receptor beta chains were read from a single sample in a study of T cell responses to AZD1222 COVID-19 vaccine. Sequencing was performed with immunoSEQ multiplex PCR; in TCRdb, only in-frame clones are kept and a portion is missing. The sample carries 150,000 to 200,000 clones, around 94% recorded once. Sequencing was performed on peripheral blood, taken on day 0 of AZD1222 vaccination. These receptors all come from an adult in good health. The CDR3 runs from the conserved cysteine through the conserved F or W. Fields, in order: clone size, J gene, CDR3 length, V gene, CDR3 protein. Clone size, where shown, is once, few, many, or a class for clones that have expanded.

>NA|TRBJ2-5|18|TRBV5-4
CASSFGQGADRFQETQYF
>NA|TRBJ2-1|17|TRBV4-1
CASSQDRASGGANEQFF
>NA|TRBJ2-6|15|TRBV2
CASSGDRAGANVLTF
>NA|TRBJ2-7|14|TRBV28
CASSFIGRAYEQYF
>NA|TRBJ1-5|15|TRBV10-2
CASRTGGSGNQPQHF
>NA|TRBJ1-6|11|TRBV6-5
CASRTDGALHF
>NA|TRBJ1-2|15|TRBV4-1
CASSHAGTGNYGYTF
>NA|TRBJ1-3|12|TRBV28
CASNILGNTIYF
>once|TRBJ2-2|15|TRBV2
CASSEPGGNTGELFF
>NA|TRBJ2-6|15|TRBV6-5
CASSSTGAGANVLTF
>NA|TRBJ1-2|16|TRBV7-8
CASSLEATGGRYGYTF
>once|TRBJ2-3|14|TRBV5-1
CASSLFTSEDTQYF
>NA|TRBJ1-1|16|TRBV10-3
CAISEPPGQVNTEAFF
>once|TRBJ1-1|13|TRBV15
CATVGTGGPKAFF
>NA|TRBJ1-4|15|TRBV5-5
CASSLDPGGDEKLFF
>NA|TRBJ2-7|13|TRBV2
CASKLTGEYEQYF
>NA|TRBJ1-6|18|TRBV21-1
CASSKLVASHKEGSPLHF
>NA|TRBJ2-3|17|TRBV7-9
CASSLGAGQRSTDTQYF
>NA|TRBJ2-1|13|TRBV30
CAWSVRQGGEQFF
>NA|TRBJ1-1|14|TRBV7-9
CASSSTQGSTEAFF
>NA|TRBJ2-1|18|TRBV11-2
CASSSVGRLVFELDEQFF
>NA|TRBJ2-2|16|TRBV18
CASSPLRTVNTGELFF
>NA|TRBJ2-1|15|TRBV9
CASSVGLAGHNEQFF
>NA|TRBJ2-1|13|TRBV9
CASSADKDNEQFF
>NA|TRBJ1-2|18|TRBV27
CASSLWGIGLHHRNGYTF
>NA|TRBJ2-1|15|TRBV2
CASRDSSGGYNEQFF
>once|TRBJ1-2|12|TRBV19
CASIGGFGGYTF
>NA|TRBJ2-3|17|TRBV4-1
CASSQDMGRGSQDTQYF
>NA|TRBJ2-7|14|TRBV18
CASSPTGISYEQYF
>NA|TRBJ1-6|13|TRBV19
CASSIQVRSPLHF
>NA|TRBJ1-1|13|TRBV3-1/TRBV3-2
CASSSYMNTEAFF
>NA|TRBJ1-2|15|TRBV28
CASYPGTGARKGYTF
>NA|TRBJ1-5|18|TRBV7-2
CASSLEPTDQSWNQPQHF
>NA|TRBJ2-3|15|TRBV6-5
CASSHLVRVTDTQYF
>NA|TRBJ2-1|15|TRBV3-1/TRBV3-2
CASSQDLEARNEQFF
>NA|TRBJ2-6|17|TRBV5-8
CASSFGTGFGGANVLTF
>NA|TRBJ2-7|15|TRBV4-1
CASSYLGGALFEQYF
>NA|TRBJ1-5|15|TRBV6-5
CASSGQGYSNQPQHF
>NA|TRBJ1-3|17|TRBV9
CASSVSPPGVSGNTIYF
>NA|TRBJ1-1|15|TRBV4-1
CASSQGPGANTEAFF
>once|TRBJ1-1|13|TRBV5-6
CASFQGQYTEAFF
>NA|TRBJ1-3|15|TRBV7-9
CASSPTGGPGNTIYF
>NA|TRBJ1-5|13|TRBV30
CAWMAQGEQPQHF
>NA|TRBJ2-5|19|TRBV5-5
CASSLEGGLAGRYEETQYF
>NA|TRBJ2-1|11|TRBV29-1
CSVGTYNEQFF
>NA|TRBJ1-5|14|TRBV27
CASSQRDGREPQHF
>NA|TRBJ1-2|13|TRBV9
CASSVTNNYGYTF
>NA|TRBJ2-7|14|TRBV5-1
CASSLGTVSYEQYF
>NA|TRBJ2-5|14|TRBV2
CASGYRGRQETQYF
>NA|TRBJ1-6|14|TRBV5-4
CASSLSPGNSPLHF
>NA|TRBJ1-1|14|TRBV10-3
CAISESMGNTEAFF
>NA|TRBJ2-2|14|TRBV5-1
CASSTRPDTGELFF
>NA|TRBJ1-1|13|TRBV28
CASSTRTDTEAFF
>NA|TRBJ1-5|15|TRBV7-2
CASSTVTGTRQPQHF
>NA|TRBJ2-2|17|TRBV3-1/TRBV3-2
CASSRGWTGVLTGELFF
>NA|TRBJ1-4|15|TRBV30
CAWSSYRGRGEKLFF
>NA|TRBJ2-1|16|TRBV6-1
CASSEALPSSYNEQFF
>NA|TRBJ1-2|12|TRBV7-2
CASSRTGGGYTF
>NA|TRBJ1-5|13|TRBV12-3/TRBV12-4
CASSPQVGQPQHF